The rows below give T cell receptor beta chains drawn from one sample of a study of T cells in Graves' hyperthyroidism and ophthalmopathy. TCRdb passed the multiplex PCR reads through MiXCR, listing each CDR3 protein once. The sample comprises about 480,000 distinct CDR3 sequences, approximately 15% of which are singletons, and over 15% rests with the top ten. Sequencing was performed on blood. These receptors came from a woman aged 18-29 years with Graves' hyperthyroidism. Each CDR3 is given without its conserved first and last residue. A D gene is named only where the DNA matches it firmly.

V gene: TRBV6-1
J gene: TRBJ2-1
D gene: -
CDR3 protein: ASSEPSSLNEQF

V gene: TRBV11-1
J gene: TRBJ2-1
D gene: TRBD2
CDR3 protein: ASRFGTSGYNEQF

V gene: TRBV19
J gene: TRBJ2-2
D gene: -
CDR3 protein: ASSSVRGPNTGELF

V gene: TRBV2
J gene: TRBJ2-5
D gene: TRBD2
CDR3 protein: AGSGGQGPVETQY

V gene: TRBV11-2
J gene: TRBJ1-5
D gene: -
CDR3 protein: ASSLEGDSNQPQH

V gene: TRBV14
J gene: TRBJ1-6
D gene: -
CDR3 protein: ASSPGPRGSYNSPLH

V gene: TRBV7-2
J gene: TRBJ2-5
D gene: TRBD2
CDR3 protein: ASSLAYGRTSGETQY

V gene: TRBV7-8
J gene: TRBJ1-1
D gene: -
CDR3 protein: ASSYRVRAEAF

V gene: TRBV19
J gene: TRBJ2-4
D gene: -
CDR3 protein: ASSIVGAGPAKNIQY

V gene: TRBV27
J gene: TRBJ2-5
D gene: -
CDR3 protein: ASSPGTNWGQETQY

V gene: TRBV19
J gene: TRBJ1-1
D gene: TRBD1
CDR3 protein: ASTTGVGGTEAF

V gene: TRBV7-3
J gene: TRBJ2-3
D gene: -
CDR3 protein: ASSSGPIDTQY